This TCR beta chain was captured in a study of blood T cell repertoires in COVID-19. In the study overall: From the United States, Italy and Spain came samples of acute and convalescent COVID-19. Sample material is recorded as cDNA or gDNA derived from T cells, B-cell-depleted T cells, or PBMCs.

Germline V CDR1 and CDR2: SGHRS, YFSETQ. The CDR3 runs 16 residues. V was cut by 0 bases and J by 2 bases, with 13 bases left in between. The authors' processing: The authors estimated nucleated cell counts from reference gene primer amplification. Measured with immunoSEQ multiplex PCR; TCRdb has only the in-frame clones, and not every one. That table gives V, J and clone size, and the DNA gave D and trimming. The table shows some 100,000 clones, with 65% to 90% occurring only once. Grouping used clinical history reported by participants in a survey and questionnaire. The genes are TRBV5-1 and TRBJ2-3, with a weak D call TRBD1 (7 bases). Sample: PBMCs or T cells enriched from blood (not recorded which). This clonotype was obtained from a woman in her forties or fifties who had recovered from COVID-19. CDR3 sequence: CASSLGAGGYTDTQYF. The CDR3 region has the DNA TGCGCCAGCAGCTTGGGGGCAGGGGGGTACACAGATACGCAGTATTTT. The entire variable domain, with the rest obtained from reference TRBV5-1 and TRBJ2-3, is as follows: KAGVTQTPRYLIKTRGQQVTLSCSPISGHRSVSWYQQTPGQGLQFLFEYFSETQRNKGNFPGRFSGRQFSNSRSEMNVSTLELGDSALYLCASSLGAGGYTDTQYFGPGTRLTVL.